Detailed here is one T cell receptor (beta chain). Germline V gene data show CDR1 as KGHSH and CDR2 as LQKENI. Trimming removed 3 bases at V and 3 bases at J, with 15 bases between. There are 15 residues in the CDR3. These data belong to a study of glioma-infiltrating T cells. TCR alpha and beta CDR3 regions were amplified from RNA using iRepertoire nested multiplex PCR. TCRdb passed the multiplex PCR reads through MiXCR, listing each CDR3 protein once. The table shows over 90,000 distinct CDR3 sequences, with about 30% occurring only once. The clonotype originates from a human donor with low-grade glioma or glioblastoma, undergoing nonglioma brain surgery, or in good health (not recorded which). Specimen: glioma tissue, nonneoplastic brain tissue, or PBMCs (not recorded which). The chain recombines TRBV18 with TRBJ2-7; possible D gene TRBD2, 7 bases. As DNA, the CDR3 is TGTGCCAGCTCACCCACTTCGGGGGGCAACTACGAGCAGTACTTC. This encodes CASSPTSGGNYEQYF.